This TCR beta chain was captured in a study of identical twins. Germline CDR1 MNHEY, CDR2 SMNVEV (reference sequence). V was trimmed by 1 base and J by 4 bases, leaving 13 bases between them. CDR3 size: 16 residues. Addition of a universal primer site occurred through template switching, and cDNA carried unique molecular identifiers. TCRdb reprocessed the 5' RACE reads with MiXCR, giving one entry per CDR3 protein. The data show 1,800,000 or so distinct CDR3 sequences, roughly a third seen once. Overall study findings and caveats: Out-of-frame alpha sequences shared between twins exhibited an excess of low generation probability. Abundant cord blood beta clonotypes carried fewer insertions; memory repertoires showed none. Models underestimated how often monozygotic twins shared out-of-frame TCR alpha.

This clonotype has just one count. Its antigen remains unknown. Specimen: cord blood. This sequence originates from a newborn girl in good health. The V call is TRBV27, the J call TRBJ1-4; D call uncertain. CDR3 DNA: TGTGCCAGCAGTTTATACGCCGGGTTGAGTAATGAAAAACTGTTTTTT. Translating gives CASSLYAGLSNEKLFF.